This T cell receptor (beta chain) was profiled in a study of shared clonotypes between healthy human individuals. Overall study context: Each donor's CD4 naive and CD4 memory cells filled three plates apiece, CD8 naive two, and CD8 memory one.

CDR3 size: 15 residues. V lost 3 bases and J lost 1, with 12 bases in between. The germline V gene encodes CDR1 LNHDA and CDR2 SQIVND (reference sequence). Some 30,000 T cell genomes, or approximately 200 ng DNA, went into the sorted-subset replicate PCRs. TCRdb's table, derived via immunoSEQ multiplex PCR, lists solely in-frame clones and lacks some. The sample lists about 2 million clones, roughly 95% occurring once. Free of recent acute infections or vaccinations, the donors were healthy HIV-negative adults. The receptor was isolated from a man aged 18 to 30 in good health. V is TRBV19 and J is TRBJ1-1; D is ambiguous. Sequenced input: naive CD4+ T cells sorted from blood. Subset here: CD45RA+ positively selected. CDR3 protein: CASSILGLGNTEAFF. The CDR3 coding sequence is TGTGCCAGTAGTATTCTAGGGCTGGGGAACACTGAAGCTTTCTTT.